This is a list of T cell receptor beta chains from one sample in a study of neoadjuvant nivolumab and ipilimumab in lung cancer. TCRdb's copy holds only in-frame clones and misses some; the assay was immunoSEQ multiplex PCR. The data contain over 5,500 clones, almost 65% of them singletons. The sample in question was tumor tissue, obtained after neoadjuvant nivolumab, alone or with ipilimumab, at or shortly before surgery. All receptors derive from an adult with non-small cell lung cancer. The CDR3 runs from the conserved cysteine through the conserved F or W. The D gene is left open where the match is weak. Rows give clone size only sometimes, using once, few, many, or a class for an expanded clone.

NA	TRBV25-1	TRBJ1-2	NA	TGTGCCAGTTCCTCGGGGGGCTACACCTTC	CASSSGGYTF
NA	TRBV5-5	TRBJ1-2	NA	TGTGCCAGCAGCTTGGGTGAAACTAACTATGGCTACACCTTC	CASSLGETNYGYTF
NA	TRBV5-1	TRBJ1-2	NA	TGCGCCAGCAGCTTGTTAAATGGAGGGCCGTATGGCTACACCTTC	CASSLLNGGPYGYTF
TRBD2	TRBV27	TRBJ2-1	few	TGTGCCAGCAGTCTTCAACTAGCGGATGCCTACAATGAGCAGTTCTTC	CASSLQLADAYNEQFF
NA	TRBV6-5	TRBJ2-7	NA	TGTGCCAGCAGCCCTCCCGGGGTGCCCGAGCAGTACTTC	CASSPPGVPEQYF
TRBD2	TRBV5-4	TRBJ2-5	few	TGTGCCAGCAGCATTAGCGGGACCCAAGAGACCCAGTACTTC	CASSISGTQETQYF
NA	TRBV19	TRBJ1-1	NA	TGTGCCAGTAGTACGCTCGGGTCCCCGAACACTGAAGCTTTCTTT	CASSTLGSPNTEAFF
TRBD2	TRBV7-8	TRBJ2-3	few	TGTGCCAGCAGCTTCGTCCCGCCTAGCGGACAAACAGATACGCAGTATTTT	CASSFVPPSGQTDTQYF
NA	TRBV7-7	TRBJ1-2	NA	TGTGCCAGCAGCTTTTTACGGGCGCGGAAGAATACGGTCTATGGCTACACCTTC	CASSFLRARKNTVYGYTF
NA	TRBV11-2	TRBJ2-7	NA	TGTGCCAGCAGCTCAACCGAGGATTCCTACGAGCAGTACTTC	CASSSTEDSYEQYF
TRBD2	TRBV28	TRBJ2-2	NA	TGTGCCAGCAGTTTTTTGCCCGGGACTAGCCTTACCGGGGAGCTGTTTTTT	CASSFLPGTSLTGELFF